These 7 T cell receptor beta chains originate from one sample sequenced in a study of T-cell reconstitution after alpha-beta-depleted transplantation in children. Preparation of the TCRbeta library was carried out with unique molecular identifiers. Using its own MiXCR run on the PCR reads, TCRdb lists one record per CDR3 protein. The table includes about 980,000 distinct CDR3 sequences, about 30% detected once. Sequencing used PBMCs, mostly from graft donor cells, obtained 360 days after TCRalphabeta/CD19-depleted stem cell transplant. The receptors were sampled from a boy under three years old who had a stem cell transplant for SCID, so the T cells may come from the graft donor.

The V and J genes are TRBV5-1 and TRBJ2-3, with 9 bases lining up with TRBD1. The length of the CDR3 is 17 residues. Germline values: CDR1 SGHRS, CDR2 YFSETQ. The J segment lost 0 bases and the V segment lost 4 bases, leaving 9 bases of the junction unmatched. CDR3 nucleotide sequence: TGCGCCAGCAGCCTGCCCGGGACAGGGACGAGCACAGATACGCAGTATTTT. It yields the protein CASSLPGTGTSTDTQYF.

The J gene is TRBJ2-1, the V gene TRBV15; 10 positions match TRBD2. The CDR3 runs to 17 residues. Trimming removed 6 bases from V and 0 bases from J; junction bases left unmatched: 8. The germline gives CDR1 LNHNV, CDR2 YYDKDF (reference sequence). The DNA for the CDR3 is TGTGCCACCAGATCCATAACTAGCGGGGCCTCCTACAATGAGCAGTTCTTC. Amino acid sequence: CATRSITSGASYNEQFF.

The chain has TRBV9 and TRBJ2-3; possibly TRBD2 for D (6 bases). The CDR3 runs to 14 residues. The V gene lost 4 bases and the J gene lost 4 bases, with 13 bases spanning the gap. Germline CDR1 is SGDLS and CDR2 is YYNGEE. The CDR3 DNA follows: TGTGCCAGCAGCCCCCGGGGGATGGCAGATACGCAGTATTTT. This gives the protein CASSPRGMADTQYF. The variable domain in full, completed from reference TRBV9 and TRBJ2-3, reads DSGVTQTPKHLITATGQRVTLRCSPRSGDLSVYWYQQSLDQGLQFLIQYYNGEERAKGNILERFSAQQFPDLHSELNLSSLELGDSALYFCASSPRGMADTQYFGPGTRLTVL.

The chain joins TRBV10-3 to TRBJ2-1; 10 nucleotides align to TRBD2. CDR1 ENHRY and CDR2 SYGVKD come from the germline V gene. Trimming at V came to 6 bases and at J to 2 bases, leaving 4 bases not matched to a gene. The CDR3 spans 15 residues. Written as DNA, the CDR3 is TGTGCCATCAGGTTCAGCGGGGGGGCCTACAATGAGCAGTTCTTC. It translates to CAIRFSGGAYNEQFF.

This clonotype came up a few times. V gene TRBV10-3 combines with J gene TRBJ2-7; D is unclear. The germline gives CDR1 ENHRY, CDR2 SYGVKD. The CDR3 runs to 12 residues. Deletions cut 0 bases from V and 5 bases from J, with 5 bases between. The CDR3 DNA follows: TGTGCCATCAGTGAGTCTAGGAACGAGCAGTACTTC. Translation: CAISESRNEQYF.

This chain links TRBV10-3 with TRBJ2-2; perhaps TRBD2 as D (5 bases). This CDR3 region has 18 residues. V lost 2 bases to trimming and J lost 0 bases, with 16 bases between them. Per germline, CDR1 ENHRY and CDR2 SYGVKD. In nucleotides, the CDR3 is TGTGCCATCAGTGAGGAGGGAAAAATCTCTACGAACACCGGGGAGCTGTTTTTT. As protein: CAISEEGKISTNTGELFF.

A word on this clonotype: No DNA is shown, since the ends of the CDR3 on it are uncertain; the CDR3 is the one TCRdb lists. This chain joins TRBV29-1 and TRBJ1-1; the D segment call TRBD1 is taken from the table without a DNA check. The CDR3 has 10 residues if both end residues are counted. CDR1 and CDR2 (germline): SQVTM, ANQGSEA. This CDR3 is CSVGTGASFF.